The clone carrying this T cell receptor beta chain was observed a handful of times. The data derive from a study of blood T cell repertoires in COVID-19. The assay was immunoSEQ multiplex PCR, and TCRdb's table has in-frame clones only and misses some. The data hold approximately 250,000 clones, with roughly nine tenths observed a single time. Per the germline V gene, CDR1 is MGHRA and CDR2 is YSYEKL. The CDR3 is 15 residues long. The junction had 4 bases not matched to a gene; V was cut back by 1 base and J by 6 bases. The sample comprised peripheral blood. The rearrangement links TRBV4-1 to TRBJ1-5; 9 bases align to TRBD1. This TCR was sampled from a woman aged 55-70 years who had recovered from COVID-19. CDR3 sequence (DNA): TGCGCCAGCAGCCAAGGACAGGGGGGCTTTCAGCCCCAGCATTTT. It encodes CASSQGQGGFQPQHF.